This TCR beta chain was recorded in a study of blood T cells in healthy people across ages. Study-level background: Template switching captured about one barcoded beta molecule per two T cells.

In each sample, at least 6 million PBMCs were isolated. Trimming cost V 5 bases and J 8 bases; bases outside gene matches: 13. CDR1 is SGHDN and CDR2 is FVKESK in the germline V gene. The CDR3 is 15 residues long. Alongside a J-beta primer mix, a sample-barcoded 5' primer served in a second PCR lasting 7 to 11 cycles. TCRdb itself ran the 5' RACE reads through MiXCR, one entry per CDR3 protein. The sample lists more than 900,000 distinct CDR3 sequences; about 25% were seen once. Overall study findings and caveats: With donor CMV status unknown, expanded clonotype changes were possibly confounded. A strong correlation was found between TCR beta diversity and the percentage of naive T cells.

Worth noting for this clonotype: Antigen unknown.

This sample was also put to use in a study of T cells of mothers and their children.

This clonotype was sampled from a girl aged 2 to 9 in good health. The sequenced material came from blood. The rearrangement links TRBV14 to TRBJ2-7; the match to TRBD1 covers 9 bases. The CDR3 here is CASSASGTGRLQQYF. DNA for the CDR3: TGTGCCAGCAGCGCGTCCGGGACAGGGAGACTCCAGCAGTACTTC.